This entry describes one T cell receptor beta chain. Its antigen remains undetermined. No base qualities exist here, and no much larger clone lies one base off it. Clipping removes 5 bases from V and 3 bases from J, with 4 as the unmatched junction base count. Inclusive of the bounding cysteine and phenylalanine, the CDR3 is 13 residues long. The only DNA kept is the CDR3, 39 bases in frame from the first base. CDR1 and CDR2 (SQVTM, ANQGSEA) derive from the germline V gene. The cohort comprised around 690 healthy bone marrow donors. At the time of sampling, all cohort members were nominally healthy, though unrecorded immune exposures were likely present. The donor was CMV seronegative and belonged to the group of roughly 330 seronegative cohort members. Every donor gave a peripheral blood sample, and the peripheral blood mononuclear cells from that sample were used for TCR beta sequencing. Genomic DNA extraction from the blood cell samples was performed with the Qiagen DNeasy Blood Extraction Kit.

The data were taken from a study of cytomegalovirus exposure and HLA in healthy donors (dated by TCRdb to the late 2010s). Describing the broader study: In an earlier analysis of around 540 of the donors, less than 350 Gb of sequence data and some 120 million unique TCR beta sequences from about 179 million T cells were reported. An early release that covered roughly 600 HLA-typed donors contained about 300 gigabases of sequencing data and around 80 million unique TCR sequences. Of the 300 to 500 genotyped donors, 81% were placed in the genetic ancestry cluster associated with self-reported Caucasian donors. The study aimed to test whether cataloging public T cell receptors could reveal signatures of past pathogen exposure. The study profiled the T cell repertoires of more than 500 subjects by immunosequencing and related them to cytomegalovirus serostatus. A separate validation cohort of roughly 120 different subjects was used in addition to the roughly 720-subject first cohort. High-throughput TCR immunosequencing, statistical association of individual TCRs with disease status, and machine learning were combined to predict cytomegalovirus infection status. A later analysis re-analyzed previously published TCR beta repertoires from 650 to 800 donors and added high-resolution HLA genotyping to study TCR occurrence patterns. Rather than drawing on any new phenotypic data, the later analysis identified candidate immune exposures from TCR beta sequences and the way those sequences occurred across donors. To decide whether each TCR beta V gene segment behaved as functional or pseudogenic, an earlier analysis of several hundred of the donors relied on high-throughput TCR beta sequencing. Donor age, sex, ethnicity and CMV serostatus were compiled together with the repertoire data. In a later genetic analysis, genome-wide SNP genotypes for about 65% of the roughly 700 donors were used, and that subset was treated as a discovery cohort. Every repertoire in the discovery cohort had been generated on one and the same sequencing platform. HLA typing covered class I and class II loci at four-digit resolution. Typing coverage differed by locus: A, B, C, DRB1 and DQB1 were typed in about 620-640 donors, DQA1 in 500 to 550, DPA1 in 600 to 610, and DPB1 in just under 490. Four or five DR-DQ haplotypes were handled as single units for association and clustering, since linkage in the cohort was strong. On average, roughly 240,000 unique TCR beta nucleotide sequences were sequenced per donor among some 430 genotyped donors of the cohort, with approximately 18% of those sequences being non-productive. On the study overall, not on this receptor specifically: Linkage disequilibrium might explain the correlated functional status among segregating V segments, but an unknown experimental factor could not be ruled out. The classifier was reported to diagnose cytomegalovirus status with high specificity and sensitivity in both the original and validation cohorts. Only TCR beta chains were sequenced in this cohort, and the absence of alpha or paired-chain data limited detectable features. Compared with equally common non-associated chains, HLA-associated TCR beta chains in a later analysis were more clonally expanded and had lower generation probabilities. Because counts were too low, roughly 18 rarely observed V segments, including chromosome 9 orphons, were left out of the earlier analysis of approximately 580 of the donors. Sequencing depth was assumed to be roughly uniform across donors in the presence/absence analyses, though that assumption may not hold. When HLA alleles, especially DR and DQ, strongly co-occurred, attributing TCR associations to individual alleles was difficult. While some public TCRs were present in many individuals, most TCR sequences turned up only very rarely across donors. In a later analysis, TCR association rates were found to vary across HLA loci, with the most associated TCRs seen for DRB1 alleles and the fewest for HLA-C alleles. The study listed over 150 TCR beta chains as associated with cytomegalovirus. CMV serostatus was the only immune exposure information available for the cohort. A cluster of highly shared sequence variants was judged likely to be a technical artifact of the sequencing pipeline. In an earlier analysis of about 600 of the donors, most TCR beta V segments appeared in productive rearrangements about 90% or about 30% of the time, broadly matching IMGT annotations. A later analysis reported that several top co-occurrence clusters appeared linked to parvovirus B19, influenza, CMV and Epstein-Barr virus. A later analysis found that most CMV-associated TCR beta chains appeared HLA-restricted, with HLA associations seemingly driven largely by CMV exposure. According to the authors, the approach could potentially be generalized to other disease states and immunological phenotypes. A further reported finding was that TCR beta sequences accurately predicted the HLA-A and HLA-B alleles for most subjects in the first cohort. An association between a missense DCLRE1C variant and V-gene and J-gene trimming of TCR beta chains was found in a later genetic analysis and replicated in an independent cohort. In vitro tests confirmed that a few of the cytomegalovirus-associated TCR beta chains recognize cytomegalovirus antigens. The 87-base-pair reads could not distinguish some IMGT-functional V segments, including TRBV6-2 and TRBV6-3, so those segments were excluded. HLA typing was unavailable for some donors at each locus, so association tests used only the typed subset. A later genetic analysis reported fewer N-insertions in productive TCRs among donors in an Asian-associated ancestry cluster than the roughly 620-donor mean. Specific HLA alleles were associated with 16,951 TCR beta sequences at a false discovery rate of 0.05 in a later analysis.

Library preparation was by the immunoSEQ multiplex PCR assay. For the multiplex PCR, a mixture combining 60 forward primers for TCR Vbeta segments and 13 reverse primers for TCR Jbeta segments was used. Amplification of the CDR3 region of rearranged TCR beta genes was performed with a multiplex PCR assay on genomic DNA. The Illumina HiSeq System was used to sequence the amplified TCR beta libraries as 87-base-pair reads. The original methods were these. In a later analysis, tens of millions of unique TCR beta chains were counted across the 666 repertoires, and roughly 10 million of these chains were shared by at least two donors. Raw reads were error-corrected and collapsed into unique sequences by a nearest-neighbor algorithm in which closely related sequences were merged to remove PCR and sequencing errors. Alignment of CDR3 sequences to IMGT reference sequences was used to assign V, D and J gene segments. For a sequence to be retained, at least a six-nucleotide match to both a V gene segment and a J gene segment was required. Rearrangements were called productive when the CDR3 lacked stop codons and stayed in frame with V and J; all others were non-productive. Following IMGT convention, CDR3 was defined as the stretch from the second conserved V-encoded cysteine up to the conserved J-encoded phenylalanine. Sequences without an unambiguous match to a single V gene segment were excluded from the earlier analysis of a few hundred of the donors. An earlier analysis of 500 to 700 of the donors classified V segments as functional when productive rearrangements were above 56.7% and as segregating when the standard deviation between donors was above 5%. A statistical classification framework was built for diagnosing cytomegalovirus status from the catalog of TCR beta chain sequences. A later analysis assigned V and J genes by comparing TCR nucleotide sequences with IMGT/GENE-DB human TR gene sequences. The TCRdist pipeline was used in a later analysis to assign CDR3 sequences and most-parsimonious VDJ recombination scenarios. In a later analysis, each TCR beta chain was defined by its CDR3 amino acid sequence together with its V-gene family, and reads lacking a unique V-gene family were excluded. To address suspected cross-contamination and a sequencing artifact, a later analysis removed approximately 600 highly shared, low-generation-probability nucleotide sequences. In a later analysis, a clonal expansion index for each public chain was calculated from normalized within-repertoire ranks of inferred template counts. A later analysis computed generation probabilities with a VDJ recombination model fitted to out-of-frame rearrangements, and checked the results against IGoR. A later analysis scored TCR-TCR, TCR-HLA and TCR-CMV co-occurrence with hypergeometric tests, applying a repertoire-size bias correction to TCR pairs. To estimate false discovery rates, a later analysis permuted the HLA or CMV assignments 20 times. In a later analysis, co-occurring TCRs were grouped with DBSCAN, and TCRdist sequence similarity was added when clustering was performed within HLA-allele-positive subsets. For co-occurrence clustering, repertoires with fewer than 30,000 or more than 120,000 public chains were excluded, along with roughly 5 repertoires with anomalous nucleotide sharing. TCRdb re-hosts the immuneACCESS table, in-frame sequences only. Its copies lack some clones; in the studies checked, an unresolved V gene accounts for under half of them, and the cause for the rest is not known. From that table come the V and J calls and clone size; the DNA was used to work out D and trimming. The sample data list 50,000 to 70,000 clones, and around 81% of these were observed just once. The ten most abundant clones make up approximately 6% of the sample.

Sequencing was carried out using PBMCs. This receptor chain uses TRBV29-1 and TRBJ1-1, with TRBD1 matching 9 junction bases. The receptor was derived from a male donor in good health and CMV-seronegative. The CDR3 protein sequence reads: CSVRQGDHTEAFF. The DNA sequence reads TGCAGCGTTAGACAGGGGGACCACACTGAAGCTTTCTTT. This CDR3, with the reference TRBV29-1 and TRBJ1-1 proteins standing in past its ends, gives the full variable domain SAVISQKPSRDICQRGTSLTIQCQVDSQVTMMFWYRQQPGQSLTLIATANQGSEATYESGFVIDKFPISRPNLTFSTLTVSNMSPEDSSIYLCSVRQGDHTEAFFGQGTRLTVV.